A single sample gave rise to the 11 T cell receptor beta chains below, sequenced in a study of T cells in Graves' hyperthyroidism and ophthalmopathy. RNA transcripts provided the source from which TCR beta CDR3 regions were amplified. HTBI primers were the set used in a first-round RT-PCR of the TCR CDR3. MiXCR, applied by TCRdb to the multiplex PCR reads, yields one record per CDR3 protein. The table records around 690,000 distinct CDR3 sequences, 15% to 20% of them present only once. Input material: blood. These receptors all stem from a man over 45 with Graves' hyperthyroidism.

This clonotype was seen at least ten times. At one end the junction does not follow the germline gene, possibly because of a read error. This sequence joins TRBV12-3 or TRBV12-4 and TRBJ2-1, with 12 positions matching TRBD2. The CDR3 totals 14 residues. This CDR3 is CASSLAGGSNEQFF. The CDR3 DNA reads as TGTGCCAGCAGTCTAGCGGGAGGGAGTAATGAGCAGTTCTTC.

The chain joins TRBV6-1 to TRBJ1-1, with a possible D match to TRBD1 (5 bases). CDR1 is MNHNS and CDR2 is SASEGT in the germline V gene. There are 16 residues in the CDR3. V lost 7 bases, J lost 0 bases, and 18 bases lay in between. Here the CDR3 DNA reads TGTGCCAGCAATACAAGCCCGACAGCCCTGAACACTGAAGCTTTCTTT. Protein product: CASNTSPTALNTEAFF.

Details on this clonotype: Being one base from a much bigger clone, this may be a read error. The chain joins TRBV3-1 to TRBJ2-3; D possibly corresponds to TRBD1 (5 bases). The CDR3 is 16 amino acids. Trimming cost V 4 bases and J 5 bases, with 19 bases left between them. Per germline, CDR1 LGHDT and CDR2 YNNKEL (reference sequence). This chain's CDR3 is CASSRRKTVLIDTQYF. Here the CDR3 DNA reads TGTGCCAGCAGCCGAAGGAAGACAGTCCTCATAGATACGCAGTATTTT.

V and J are TRBV6-2 or TRBV6-3 and TRBJ2-3; possibly TRBD2 for D (6 bases). Germline CDR1 and CDR2: MNHEY and SVGEGT. The CDR3 length is 15 residues. V lost 3 bases and J lost 4, with 14 bases in between. The CDR3 DNA is TGTGCCAGCAGTTATTCGGCGGGACCATCAGATACGCAGTATTTT. Translated, it gives CASSYSAGPSDTQYF.

This clonotype was seen only a few times. The genes are TRBV6-5 and TRBJ2-7; 9 bases are a match to TRBD1. This CDR3 region has 12 residues. The junction had 4 bases not matched to a gene; V was cut back by 8 bases and J by 5 bases. Per the germline V gene, CDR1 is MNHEY and CDR2 is SVGAGI. The CDR3 protein is CASRDRAHEQYF. The CDR3 region has the DNA TGTGCCAGCCGGGACAGGGCCCACGAGCAGTACTTC.

This clonotype was seen many times. The rearrangement links TRBV7-2 to TRBJ1-1; TRBD1 might be the D (5 bases). The CDR3 is 14 amino acids. Per germline, CDR1 SGHTA and CDR2 FQGNSA. V gave up 2 bases and J gave up 4 bases, with 11 bases separating them. The CDR3 here is CASSLFKGVTEAFF. CDR3 nucleotide sequence: TGTGCCAGCAGCTTATTCAAAGGGGTCACTGAAGCTTTCTTT.

This chain joins TRBV2 and TRBJ2-7; 9 positions agree with TRBD1. The junction had 10 bases not matched to a gene; V was cut back by 7 bases and J by 6 bases. The length of the CDR3 is 14 residues. Looked up from germline, CDR1 is SNHLY and CDR2 is FYNNEI. The CDR3 protein is CASILRGQGGEQYF. CDR3 sequence (DNA): TGTGCCAGCATCCTTAGGGGACAGGGCGGCGAGCAGTACTTC.

This clonotype has a count of ten or more. The V and J genes are TRBV10-3 and TRBJ1-1, with a possible D match to TRBD1 (5 bases). The CDR3 is 14 amino acids. Germline CDR1 is ENHRY and CDR2 is SYGVKD. V was shortened by 0 bases and J by 6 bases, with 11 bases between the two germline ends. CDR3: CAISESPGGAEAFF. CDR3 nucleotide sequence: TGTGCCATCAGTGAGTCTCCGGGAGGGGCTGAAGCTTTCTTT.

The rearrangement uses TRBV28 and TRBJ1-5, with D unresolved. The CDR3 has 10 amino acids. The germline CDR1 and CDR2 sequences are MDHEN and SYDVKM. Between the trimmed V and J ends, which lost 4 bases and 11 bases, there was a span of 6 bases. In DNA, the CDR3 is TGTGCCAGCAGTTACCGGTCCCAGCATTTT. Translated, it gives CASSYRSQHF.

In its sample, this clonotype was seen many times. The chain couples TRBV12-3 or TRBV12-4 to TRBJ2-7; TRBD1 is a possible D gene (5 bases). The CDR3 sequence is 14 residues long. Trimming stripped 4 bases from V and 3 bases from J, with 13 bases between. The CDR3 region is CASSSAGNRYEQYF. The CDR3 bases are TGTGCCAGCAGTTCTGCAGGGAATCGCTACGAGCAGTACTTC.

The V gene is TRBV6-1, the J gene TRBJ2-1; perhaps D is TRBD1 or TRBD2 (6 bases each). Trimming shortened V by 8 bases and J by 9 bases, and 20 bases separated the two germline ends. The CDR3 loop spans 14 amino acids. CDR1 is MNHNS and CDR2 is SASEGT in the germline V gene. In nucleotides, the CDR3 is TGTGCCAGCCGAAGCGACAGGTCCGGGGGTGAGCAGTTCTTC. Translating it yields CASRSDRSGGEQFF.